These T cell receptor beta chains were read from a single sample in a study of tumor-infiltrating lymphocytes in oesophageal squamous cell carcinoma. Each CDR3 protein gets one entry after TCRdb re-called the reads with MiXCR. The repertoire consists of roughly 12,000 distinct CDR3 sequences, with roughly three fifths occurring once and the leading ten covering about three fifths. Sequencing used blood. The receptor set was obtained from a female donor with esophageal squamous cell carcinoma. Each CDR3 is given with its conserved first and last residue. D genes are given only for firm matches. Size is stated for part of the rows, as once, few or many counts, or as a class when the clone is expanded.

length: 13
size: once
J: TRBJ2-5
V: TRBV6-1
D: NA
CDR3: CASSVPVARTQYF
DNA: TGTGCCAGCAGTGTTCCGGTAGCTCGGACCCAGTACTTC

length: 16
size: NA
J: TRBJ2-7
V: TRBV7-8
D: TRBD2
CDR3: CASSLGQAGLPYEQYF
DNA: TGTGCCAGCAGCTTAGGACAAGCGGGATTACCCTACGAGCAGTACTTC

length: 16
size: NA
J: TRBJ2-4
V: TRBV12-3/TRBV12-4
D: NA
CDR3: CASSLWGEAAYNEQYF
DNA: TGTGCCAGCAGTTTATGGGGGGAGGCGGCCTACAATGAGCAGTACTTC

length: 15
size: many
J: TRBJ1-1
V: TRBV5-5
D: TRBD1
CDR3: CASSLDPTGGTEAFF
DNA: TGTGCCAGCAGCTTGGATCCGACAGGGGGCACTGAAGCTTTCTTT

length: 13
size: NA
J: TRBJ1-1
V: TRBV7-2
D: NA
CDR3: CASSAGLRAEAFF
DNA: TGTGCCAGCAGCGCAGGGTTAAGAGCGGAAGCTTTCTTT

length: 15
size: few
J: TRBJ1-1
V: TRBV12-2
D: NA
CDR3: CASRLTGLLNTEAFF
DNA: TGTGCAAGTCGCTTAACAGGGCTCCTGAACACTGAAGCTTTCTTT

length: 14
size: once
J: TRBJ2-7
V: TRBV6-5
D: NA
CDR3: CASSYKFKGNEQYF
DNA: TGTGCCAGCAGTTACAAGTTCAAAGGAAACGAGCAGTACTTC

length: 18
size: NA
J: TRBJ2-1
V: TRBV7-6
D: TRBD2
CDR3: CASSSEASGRSDTGELYF
DNA: TGTGCCAGCTCTTCTGAAGCTAGCGGGAGATCTGACACCGGGGAGCTGTATTTT

length: 13
size: NA
J: TRBJ2-7
V: TRBV7-8
D: NA
CDR3: CASSPRQRYEQYF
DNA: TGTGCCAGCAGTCCCCGACAGCGCTACGAGCAGTACTTC

length: 17
size: NA
J: TRBJ2-1
V: TRBV7-2
D: TRBD2
CDR3: CASSLAPSGTAYNEQFF
DNA: TGTGCCAGCAGCTTAGCGCCTAGCGGGACTGCCTACAATGAGCAGTTCTTC

length: 16
size: few
J: TRBJ1-6
V: TRBV7-2
D: TRBD1
CDR3: CASSWRGGTEYYEQYF
DNA: TGTGCCAGCAGCTGGAGGGGAGGGACAGAATACTACGAGCAGTACTTT

length: 13
size: NA
J: TRBJ2-5
V: TRBV7-2
D: NA
CDR3: CASSSGREETQYF
DNA: TGTGCCAGCTCCTCGGGACGGGAAGAGACCCAGTACTTC

length: 14
size: NA
J: TRBJ2-7
V: TRBV7-8
D: NA
CDR3: CASTQAQGGSEQYF
DNA: TGTGCCAGCACCCAAGCACAGGGGGGGAGTGAGCAGTACTTC

length: 14
size: NA
J: TRBJ2-5
V: TRBV10-2
D: NA
CDR3: CASSEGARKETQYF
DNA: TGCGCCAGCAGTGAGGGGGCGAGAAAAGAGACCCAGTACTTC

length: 13
size: NA
J: TRBJ2-7
V: TRBV6-5
D: NA
CDR3: CASSYFRAYEQYF
DNA: TGTGCCAGCAGTTACTTTAGGGCCTACGAGCAGTACTTC

length: 19
size: NA
J: TRBJ2-3
V: TRBV7-2
D: NA
CDR3: CASSLEPRAILTSTDTQYF
DNA: TGTGCCAGCAGCTTAGAACCCAGGGCCATACTCACTAGCACAGATACGCAGTATTTT

length: 14
size: many
J: TRBJ2-2
V: TRBV10-1
D: NA
CDR3: CASSRDLSTGELFF
DNA: TGCGCCAGCAGCCGGGACCTGAGTACCGGGGAGCTGTTTTTT

length: 12
size: NA
J: TRBJ2-2
V: TRBV6-2/TRBV6-3
D: NA
CDR3: CASRTGTGELFF
DNA: TGTGCCAGCAGAACAGGGACCGGGGAGCTGTTTTTT

length: 14
size: NA
J: TRBJ1-2
V: TRBV5-1
D: NA
CDR3: CASSLEGWGSGYTF
DNA: TGCGCCAGCAGCTTGGAGGGGTGGGGATCTGGCTACACCTTC

length: 15
size: many
J: TRBJ1-1
V: TRBV7-3
D: NA
CDR3: CASSLSGGMNTEAFF
DNA: TGTGCCAGCAGCTTAAGTGGGGGGATGAACACTGAAGCTTTCTTT

length: 15
size: NA
J: TRBJ2-7
V: TRBV7-8
D: NA
CDR3: CASSLDKRNSYEQYF
DNA: TGTGCCAGCAGCTTAGACAAGCGGAACTCCTACGAGCAGTACTTC

length: 14
size: NA
J: TRBJ2-3
V: TRBV7-9
D: NA
CDR3: CASNLQTTTDTQYF
DNA: TGTGCCAGCAACCTACAGACCACCACAGATACGCAGTATTTT

length: 14
size: few
J: TRBJ2-5
V: TRBV6-6
D: NA
CDR3: CASSYSYYQETQYF
DNA: TGTGCCAGCAGTTACTCATACTACCAAGAGACCCAGTACTTC

length: 14
size: NA
J: TRBJ2-7
V: TRBV7-2
D: NA
CDR3: CASSLVTASYEQYF
DNA: TGTGCCAGCAGCTTAGTGACAGCTTCCTACGAGCAGTACTTC

length: 11
size: few
J: TRBJ2-7
V: TRBV7-8
D: NA
CDR3: CASSSAYEQYF
DNA: TGTGCCAGCAGCTCTGCCTACGAGCAGTACTTC

length: 16
size: NA
J: TRBJ2-7
V: TRBV7-2
D: TRBD2
CDR3: CASSNRLAGSSYEQYF
DNA: TGTGCCAGCAGCAACAGACTAGCCGGTAGCTCCTACGAGCAGTACTTC